One sample yielded the 11 T cell receptor beta chains listed below, sequenced in a study of blood T cell repertoires in COVID-19. Sequenced by immunoSEQ multiplex PCR; TCRdb stores in-frame clones only, minus some. The table includes about 230,000 clones, roughly 90% detected once. Sequenced material: PBMCs or T cells enriched from blood (not recorded which). These receptors originate from a woman aged 25 to 45 with acute COVID-19.

This clone was recorded many times. V gene TRBV6-5 combines with J gene TRBJ2-7; 7 nucleotides agree with TRBD1. From germline, CDR1 is MNHEY and CDR2 SVGAGI. With 4 bases clipped from V and 2 bases from J, the junction kept 8 bases outside the gene matches. This CDR3 region has 15 residues. CDR3 residues: CASSSEYGTAYEQYF. CDR3 in DNA: TGTGCCAGCAGTTCTGAATATGGGACAGCCTACGAGCAGTACTTC.

The chain has TRBV29-1 and TRBJ2-3; 7 nucleotides line up with TRBD2. The CDR3 is made up of 17 amino acids. V lost 4 bases to trimming and J lost 2 bases; unmatched junction nucleotides: 15. Germline V gene data show CDR1 as SQVTM and CDR2 as ANQGSEA. CDR3 residues: CSVASPEGGGFTDTQYF. CDR3 in DNA: TGCAGCGTTGCTAGCCCCGAGGGCGGGGGTTTCACAGATACGCAGTATTTT.

This chain's CDR3 is CASPTLSGANVLTF. The CDR3 region has the DNA TGTGCCTCTCCGACTCTCTCTGGGGCCAACGTCCTGACTTTC. The chain employs TRBV30 and TRBJ2-6; D remains ambiguous. Trimming took 7 bases from V and 0 from J, leaving 10 bases between them. Looked up from germline, CDR1 is GTSNPN and CDR2 is SVGIG (reference sequence). CDR3 length: 14 amino acids.

The chain couples TRBV5-1 to TRBJ2-7; a weak D match, TRBD1 (6 bases). Germline values: CDR1 SGHRS, CDR2 YFSETQ. CDR3 length: 15 amino acids. V was pared by 4 bases and J by 5 bases, with 19 bases between. The DNA for the CDR3 is TGCGCCAGCAGCCGCAGGGGTTCCCTCCTAGACGAGCAGTACTTC. Its translation: CASSRRGSLLDEQYF.

The chain carries TRBV4-1 and TRBJ1-2, with TRBD1 identical over 10 bases. This CDR3 has 14 amino acids. Germline V CDR1 and CDR2: MGHRA, YSYEKL. Trimming removed 3 bases from V and 8 bases from J; junction bases left unmatched: 6. The CDR3 spells CASSHGTGEGGYTF. The CDR3 DNA reads TGCGCCAGCAGCCACGGGACAGGGGAGGGCGGCTACACCTTC.

This clone was seen only once. The rearrangement uses TRBV4-1 and TRBJ2-3; the match to TRBD2 covers 10 bases. This CDR3 is 15 amino acids long. V was pared by 4 bases and J by 0 bases, with 1 base of the junction left unmatched. Germline assignment: CDR1 MGHRA and CDR2 YSYEKL. The CDR3 region is CASSRLAGSTDTQYF. In nucleotides, the CDR3 is TGCGCCAGCAGCCGACTAGCGGGTAGCACAGATACGCAGTATTTT.

This clone was seen only once. V usage is TRBV9 and J usage is TRBJ2-7; 10 bases agree with TRBD2. Germline values: CDR1 SGDLS, CDR2 YYNGEE. The CDR3 runs to 14 residues. V lost 6 bases to trimming and J lost 4 bases; unmatched junction nucleotides: 7. The CDR3 loop is CASTPSGGLYEQYF. The CDR3 DNA is TGTGCCAGCACCCCTAGCGGGGGTTTATACGAGCAGTACTTC.

This sequence joins TRBV4-2 and TRBJ2-1; 11 bases fit TRBD2. V lost 0 bases and J lost 9; bases outside the gene matches: 7. Germline V gene lookup returns CDR1 LGHNA and CDR2 YNFKEQ. CDR3 size: 16 residues. CDR3 amino acids: CASSQDLSGGAFEQFF. DNA of the CDR3: TGTGCCAGCAGCCAAGACCTTAGCGGGGGGGCCTTTGAGCAGTTCTTC.

The V and J genes are TRBV3-1 (or the pseudogene TRBV3-2) and TRBJ1-4, with D unclear. Trimming stripped 0 bases from V and 5 bases from J, with 10 bases between. The CDR3 spans 15 residues. Germline CDR1 and CDR2: LGHDT and YNNKEL (reference sequence). CDR3 nucleotide sequence: TGTGCCAGCAGCCAAGACCGGGGAATCAATGAAAAACTGTTTTTT. It codes for CASSQDRGINEKLFF.

CDR3 DNA: TGTGCCAGTAGTATAGATCCGACAGAGAGTCACATGAACACTGAAGCTTTCTTT. Amino acid sequence: CASSIDPTESHMNTEAFF. The chain employs TRBV19 and TRBJ1-1; D perhaps matches TRBD1 (5 bases). CDR3 length equals 18 residues. Germline CDR1 and CDR2: LNHDA and SQIVND (reference sequence). V dropped 0 bases and J dropped 0 bases, with 17 bases sitting between them.

The gene calls are TRBV6-2 or TRBV6-3 and TRBJ2-5, with D possibly matching TRBD2 (6 bases). Between the trimmed V and J ends, which lost 3 bases and 2 bases, there was a span of 10 bases. The CDR3 extends over 14 amino acids. CDR1 is MNHEY and CDR2 is SVGEGT in the germline V gene. Here the CDR3 reads CASSYLGRQETQYF. CDR3 DNA sequence: TGTGCCAGCAGTTATCTGGGGAGGCAAGAGACCCAGTACTTC.